This record concerns one T cell receptor (beta chain) sequence. V was trimmed by 1 base and J by 7 bases, leaving 17 bases between them. The CDR3 contains 16 residues. Germline assignment: CDR1 MGHRA and CDR2 YSYEKL. Original methodology: The assay estimated nucleated cells by amplifying reference gene primers. Sequenced by immunoSEQ multiplex PCR; TCRdb stores in-frame clones only, minus some. That table furnishes V, J and clone size, whereas the DNA furnished D and trimming. Altogether roughly 160,000 clones are present, 80% to 90% being singletons, with the ten largest covering 3.9%. The sample comes from a study of blood T cell repertoires in COVID-19.

The chain links TRBV4-1 to TRBJ1-5, with D perhaps matching TRBD1 (5 bases). Material for sequencing was peripheral blood. The sequence derives from a woman aged 55-70 years who had recovered from COVID-19. The CDR3 protein is CASSQAGWGDGQPQHF. The CDR3 DNA sequence: TGCGCCAGCAGCCAAGCAGGGTGGGGGGACGGACAGCCCCAGCATTTT.